The 18 T cell receptor beta chains in this list originate from one sample, sequenced in a study of blood T cell repertoires in COVID-19. This table comes from immunoSEQ multiplex PCR, and its TCRdb copy is limited to in-frame clones, with some not included. The repertoire holds 110,000 or so clones, with about 78% as singletons. The sample was peripheral blood. The source of these receptors is a human donor in a cohort sampled during active or convalescent COVID-19.

The V and J genes are TRBV7-9 and TRBJ1-4, with D unclear. Germline-derived CDR1 and CDR2 are SEHNR and FQNEAQ (reference sequence). The CDR3 is made up of 17 amino acids. The V end lost 0 bases, the J end lost 12 bases, and 23 bases lay between the germline ends. The CDR3 here is CASSLADGGLSLKELFF. In DNA form, the CDR3 reads TGTGCCAGCAGCTTAGCTGATGGAGGGTTGAGCCTGAAAGAACTGTTTTTT.

This clone was detected a few times. V usage is TRBV5-5 and J usage is TRBJ2-1, with TRBD1 identical over 10 bases. Trimming took 2 bases from V and 7 from J; bases not matched to a gene: 6. There are 15 residues in the CDR3. Per the germline V gene, CDR1 is SGHKS and CDR2 is YYEKEE (reference sequence). CDR3 in DNA: TGTGCCAGCAGCTTAGGGGACAGGGGCGTGAATGAGCAGTTCTTC. Translation: CASSLGDRGVNEQFF.

The rearrangement uses TRBV19 and TRBJ2-7; 10 nucleotides align to TRBD1. This CDR3 has 14 amino acids. V lost 6 bases to trimming and J lost 4 bases; unmatched junction nucleotides: 6. The germline CDR1 and CDR2 sequences are LNHDA and SQIVND (reference sequence). CDR3 sequence (DNA): TGTGCCAGTAGGCAGACAGGGGGCAGTTACGAGCAGTACTTC. This translates into CASRQTGGSYEQYF.

The rearrangement uses TRBV10-3 and TRBJ2-7; tentatively, D is TRBD2 (7 bases). Trimming removed 11 bases at V and 3 bases at J, with 20 bases between. The CDR3 has 14 amino acids. Germline CDR1 and CDR2: ENHRY and SYGVKD. The CDR3 sequence: CAFGTTGSFYEQYF. Written as DNA, the CDR3 is TGTGCCTTCGGGACTACAGGGTCCTTCTACGAGCAGTACTTC.

The V call is TRBV13, the J call TRBJ2-1; D is unclear. In germline, CDR1 is PRHDT, CDR2 FYEKMQ (reference sequence). The CDR3 has 12 residues. Trimming removed 4 bases at V and 6 bases at J, with 7 bases between. The CDR3 sequence is CASSYYPNEQFF. The DNA of the CDR3 is TGTGCCAGCAGCTACTACCCCAATGAGCAGTTCTTC.

V usage is TRBV14 and J usage is TRBJ2-3; 7 bases match TRBD2. The CDR3 totals 17 residues. The germline gives CDR1 SGHDN, CDR2 FVKESK. Trimming cost V 3 bases and J 2 bases; bases outside gene matches: 11. CDR3 bases: TGTGCCAGCAGCCATACGCGGGGGTTTAGGATCACAGATACGCAGTATTTT. Amino acid sequence: CASSHTRGFRITDTQYF.

The chain recombines TRBV3-1 (or the pseudogene TRBV3-2) with TRBJ1-3, with D perhaps matching TRBD1 (5 bases). Germline lookup yields CDR1 LGHDT and CDR2 YNNKEL (reference sequence). The CDR3 consists of 14 residues. V was clipped by 8 bases and J by 4 bases, with 15 bases between them. CDR3 bases: TGTGCCAGCCGCTTTGCCGGGGGAGGAAACACCATATATTTT. Translation: CASRFAGGGNTIYF.

V and J are TRBV6-5 and TRBJ2-1; the match to TRBD1 covers 7 bases. V shed 6 bases and J 5 bases; nucleotides not matched to a gene: 4. The CDR3 runs to 13 residues. Germline values: CDR1 MNHEY, CDR2 SVGAGI. The CDR3 sequence is CASSRGQDNEQFF. The DNA for the CDR3 is TGTGCCAGCAGCCGAGGACAGGACAATGAGCAGTTCTTC.

This clone has only one observation. The J gene is TRBJ1-1, the V gene TRBV20-1, with D maybe TRBD1 (5 bases). This CDR3 has 15 amino acids. Looked up from germline, CDR1 is DFQATT and CDR2 is SNEGSKA (reference sequence). V lost 3 bases and J lost 0, with 14 bases in between. CDR3 coding DNA: TGCAGTGCTAGTGGCCGATGGGGGGTGAACACTGAAGCTTTCTTT. Translated: CSASGRWGVNTEAFF.

This rearrangement joins TRBV4-1 to TRBJ1-4; a possible D gene is TRBD1 (5 bases). In germline, CDR1 is MGHRA, CDR2 YSYEKL. The CDR3 runs to 15 residues. Trimming pared 5 bases from V and 7 bases from J, leaving 17 bases between. The CDR3 here is CASSWSWGIGEKLFF. The DNA of the CDR3 is TGCGCCAGCAGCTGGTCGTGGGGCATAGGTGAAAAACTGTTTTTT.

The table lists this clone with a few counts. This chain connects TRBV18 to TRBJ2-1; 13 bases line up with TRBD2. The CDR3 length is 16 residues. After removal of 3 bases from V and 7 bases from J, the junction contained 6 bases not matched to a gene. CDR1 and CDR2 (germline): KGHSH, LQKENI. The CDR3 is CASSPIGTSGMNEQFF. CDR3 in DNA: TGTGCCAGCTCACCGATTGGGACTAGCGGGATGAATGAGCAGTTCTTC.

The chain employs TRBV6-6 and TRBJ2-7, with 8 positions matching TRBD1. CDR1 MNHNY and CDR2 SVGAGI come from the germline V gene (reference sequence). The CDR3 is 14 residues long. Germline trimming cut 2 bases from V and 5 bases from J; bases unmatched to any gene: 5. In nucleotides, the CDR3 is TGTGCCAGCAGTTACAAGGACAGGGTCCACGAGCAGTACTTC. Translation gives CASSYKDRVHEQYF.

The chain carries TRBV6-2 or TRBV6-3 and TRBJ2-7; 11 nucleotides agree with TRBD1. Germline loops: CDR1 MNHEY, CDR2 SVGEGT. The CDR3 is 17 amino acids. The ends lost 2 bases at V and 1 base at J; junction bases unmatched: 7. The CDR3 DNA follows: TGTGCCAGCAGTTACGGTTTGGGACAGGGGGGGTCCTACGAGCAGTACTTC. As protein: CASSYGLGQGGSYEQYF.

This chain uses TRBV6-2 or TRBV6-3 with TRBJ2-3, with TRBD2 matching over 14 bases. After removal of 0 bases from V and 0 bases from J, the junction contained 5 bases not matched to a gene. The CDR3 loop spans 19 amino acids. The germline gives CDR1 MNHEY, CDR2 SVGEGT. The CDR3 spells CASSYSLGLAGGSTDTQYF. The CDR3 DNA is TGTGCCAGCAGTTACTCTCTCGGACTAGCGGGGGGTAGCACAGATACGCAGTATTTT.

V and J are TRBV5-1 and TRBJ2-1; 11 bases map to TRBD2. CDR3 length equals 17 residues. Germline-derived CDR1 and CDR2 are SGHRS and YFSETQ. Losses at the gene ends were 4 bases for V and 2 bases for J; bases not matched to a gene: 8. CDR3 amino acids: CASSDLISGRAYNEQFF. The CDR3 bases are TGCGCCAGCAGCGACCTAATTAGCGGGAGGGCCTACAATGAGCAGTTCTTC. Full variable domain (rest looked up from reference TRBV5-1 and TRBJ2-1): KAGVTQTPRYLIKTRGQQVTLSCSPISGHRSVSWYQQTPGQGLQFLFEYFSETQRNKGNFPGRFSGRQFSNSRSEMNVSTLELGDSALYLCASSDLISGRAYNEQFFGPGTRLTVL.

The chain uses TRBV28 and TRBJ1-2; D is uncertain. The V end was cut by 5 bases, the J end by 1 base, with 11 bases between. The CDR3 contains 14 residues. Germline V CDR1 and CDR2: MDHEN, SYDVKM. This chain's CDR3 is CASSTSPGNYGYTF. The CDR3 nucleotides are TGTGCCAGCAGTACCTCCCCCGGTAACTATGGCTACACCTTC.

The V call is TRBV2, the J call TRBJ2-7; D perhaps matches TRBD1 (6 bases). The V end lost 6 bases, the J end lost 0 bases, and 9 bases lay between the germline ends. The CDR3 contains 13 residues. Per the germline V gene, CDR1 is SNHLY and CDR2 is FYNNEI. CDR3 DNA: TGTGCCAGCAGACGGGACACCTCCTACGAGCAGTACTTC. Its translation is CASRRDTSYEQYF.

The CDR3 bases are TGCAGTGCCAAGGGAGTTCCTGAAGCTTTCTTT. Its protein is CSAKGVPEAFF. The chain combines TRBV20-1 with TRBJ1-1; D remains unclear. Deletions cut 6 bases from V and 6 bases from J, with 11 bases between. CDR3 length: 11 amino acids. CDR1 and CDR2 from the germline V gene are DFQATT and SNEGSKA (reference sequence).